This T cell receptor beta chain was sequenced for a study of follicular helper T cells after annual influenza vaccination. Study-level information: Blood was drawn on days 0, 7 and 28 after vaccination. Study-wide results and limits: Recurrent ICOS+CD38+ cTfh clonotypes included tetramer and AIM influenza-specific ones.

Here immunoSEQ multiplex PCR was the method, and the copy in TCRdb shows in-frame clones only, minus some. The top ten clones hold over 0.7% of a sample with fewer than 8,000 clones, around 83% of them seen once. About this clone: Its matching antigen is unknown.

Time point: 2015-2016 season, pre-vaccination. Germline lookup yields CDR1 SGHTA and CDR2 FQGNSA. The trim removed 4 bases at V and 0 bases at J, leaving 3 bases unmatched. There are 15 residues in the CDR3. The sequence was obtained from an adult who received the influenza vaccine. This rearrangement joins TRBV7-2 to TRBJ2-1; TRBD1 matches 7 bases. The sample was CXCR5- memory CD4+ T cells sorted from blood, taken on the day of influenza vaccination. This CDR3 reads CASSSTGSSYNEQFF. CDR3 bases: TGTGCCAGCAGCTCGACAGGGAGCTCCTACAATGAGCAGTTCTTC.